This T cell receptor beta chain was captured in a study of OX40 agonist ivuxolimab in advanced cancers. Study-wide context: In this trial design, patients received ivuxolimab intravenously at 0.01 to 10 mg/kg every 2 weeks. Participants, 80% to 90% male, averaged 60 years of age, ranging from roughly 20 to 80.

Here immunoSEQ multiplex PCR was the method, and the copy in TCRdb shows in-frame clones only, minus some. The sample shows roughly 79,000 clones, roughly 80% of them seen only once. About this clone itself: The target antigen is unknown.

Study-wide points: Nonresponders, in some cases, also had low normalized T-cell clonal expansion. The mean number of expanded clones was higher in CD8+ T cells than in CD4+.

Germline V CDR1 and CDR2: LNHDA, SQIVND (reference sequence). Deletions cut 5 bases from V and 6 bases from J, with 17 bases between. This CDR3 is 14 amino acids long. The material sequenced was CD4+ or CD8+ T cells sorted from blood, taken in a trial of the OX40 agonist ivuxolimab. The rearrangement links TRBV19 to TRBJ2-7, with no clear D. The receptor was derived from an adult with an advanced solid tumor such as melanoma, head and neck, liver or kidney cancer. CDR3 sequence: CASSQSVIRSEQYF. The CDR3 DNA is TGTGCCAGTAGTCAGTCCGTGATCAGATCCGAGCAGTACTTC. The complete variable domain, with remaining parts taken from reference TRBV19 and TRBJ2-7, reads DGGITQSPKYLFRKEGQNVTLSCEQNLNHDAMYWYRQDPGQGLRLIYYSQIVNDFQKGDIAEGYSVSREKKESFPLTVTSAQKNPTAFYLCASSQSVIRSEQYFGPGTRLTVT.